This T cell receptor (beta chain) was found in a study of cytomegalovirus exposure and HLA in healthy donors. Details on this clone: The antigen is undetermined.

This CDR3 has 13 residues. Germline V gene data show CDR1 as MNHNS and CDR2 as SASEGT. Trimming stripped 0 bases from V and 8 bases from J, with 10 bases between. Points from the study as a whole: Using a false discovery rate of 0.05, a later analysis showed that approximately 16,000 TCR beta sequences were associated with HLA alleles.

In the PCR, 60 Vbeta and 13 Jbeta primers were used. Produced via immunoSEQ multiplex PCR; TCRdb's table is partial and in-frame only. The data contain tens of thousands of clones, approximately 90% of them singletons. The gene calls are TRBV6-1 and TRBJ1-2; unclear D gene. The sequenced sample consisted of PBMCs. The sequence came from a middle-aged woman in good health and CMV-seropositive. CDR3 loop: CASSEAPGRGYTF. In nucleotides, the CDR3 is TGTGCCAGCAGTGAAGCCCCGGGTCGCGGCTACACCTTC.